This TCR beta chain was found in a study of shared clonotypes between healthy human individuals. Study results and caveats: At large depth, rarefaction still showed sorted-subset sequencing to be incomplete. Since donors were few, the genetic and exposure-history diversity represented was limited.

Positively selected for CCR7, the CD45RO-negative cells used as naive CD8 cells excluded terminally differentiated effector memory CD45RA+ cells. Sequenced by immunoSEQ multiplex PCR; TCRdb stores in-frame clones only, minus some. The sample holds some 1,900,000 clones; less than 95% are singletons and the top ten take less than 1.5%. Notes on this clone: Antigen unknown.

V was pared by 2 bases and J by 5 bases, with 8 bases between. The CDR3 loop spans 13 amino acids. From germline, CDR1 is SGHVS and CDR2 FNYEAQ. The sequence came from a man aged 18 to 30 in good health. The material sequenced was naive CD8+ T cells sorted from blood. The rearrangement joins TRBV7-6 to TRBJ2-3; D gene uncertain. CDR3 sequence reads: CASSLMPVDTQYF. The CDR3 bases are TGTGCCAGCAGCTTAATGCCGGTAGATACGCAGTATTTT.